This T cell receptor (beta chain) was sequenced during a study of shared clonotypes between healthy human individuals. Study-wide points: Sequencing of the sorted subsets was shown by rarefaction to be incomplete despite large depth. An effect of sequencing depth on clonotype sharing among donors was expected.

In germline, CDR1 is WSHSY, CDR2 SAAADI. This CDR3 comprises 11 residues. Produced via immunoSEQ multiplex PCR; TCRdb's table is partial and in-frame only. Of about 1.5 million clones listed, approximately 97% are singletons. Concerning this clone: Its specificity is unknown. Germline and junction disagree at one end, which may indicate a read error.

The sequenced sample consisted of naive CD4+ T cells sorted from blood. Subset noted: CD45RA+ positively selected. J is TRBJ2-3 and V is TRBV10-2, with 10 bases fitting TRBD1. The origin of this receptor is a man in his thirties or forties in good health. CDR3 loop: CASSGGQGTSF. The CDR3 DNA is TGCGCCAGCAGCGGGGGACAGGGGACATCTTTT.